These 21 T cell receptor beta chains were all obtained from the same sample, sequenced in a study of neurological immune-mediated disorders. TCRdb itself ran the 5' RACE reads through MiXCR, one entry per CDR3 protein. The sample contains roughly 89,000 distinct CDR3 sequences, around 2.6% of which appear only once. Sequences were obtained from PBMCs. The receptors were gathered from a woman under 40 with multiple sclerosis.

This clonotype has at least ten counts. The J gene is TRBJ2-2, the V gene TRBV20-1; D call uncertain. Germline V gene lookup returns CDR1 DFQATT and CDR2 SNEGSKA (reference sequence). This CDR3 region has 11 residues. V lost 3 bases, J lost 6 bases, and 5 bases lay in between. The chain's CDR3 is CSASSSGELFF. The CDR3 nucleotides are TGCAGTGCTAGTAGTTCCGGGGAGCTGTTTTTT.

This clonotype was counted at least ten times. The rearrangement uses TRBV19 and TRBJ2-1; D gene unclear. The ends were cut back, 3 bases at V and 0 bases at J, with 9 bases in the middle. Germline values: CDR1 LNHDA, CDR2 SQIVND (reference sequence). This CDR3 region has 15 residues. CDR3 bases: TGTGCCAGTAGTATCCGGGCCAGCTCCTACAATGAGCAGTTCTTC. It encodes CASSIRASSYNEQFF. Full variable domain (outside the CDR3, taken from reference TRBV19 and TRBJ2-1): DGGITQSPKYLFRKEGQNVTLSCEQNLNHDAMYWYRQDPGQGLRLIYYSQIVNDFQKGDIAEGYSVSREKKESFPLTVTSAQKNPTAFYLCASSIRASSYNEQFFGPGTRLTVL.

As concerns this clonotype: This may come from a read error, since a much larger clone is one base off. This rearrangement joins TRBV18 to TRBJ1-5, with 7 bases identical to TRBD1. The CDR3 is made up of 12 amino acids. Germline V gives CDR1 KGHSH, CDR2 LQKENI. This chain's CDR3 is CASSRGNQPQNF. In DNA form, the CDR3 reads TGTGCCAGCTCCAGGGGGAATCAGCCCCAGAATTTT.

The sample holds many counts of this clonotype. The V call is TRBV7-2, the J call TRBJ2-3; TRBD2 matches at 14 bases. V lost 5 bases and J lost 5; bases outside the gene matches: 3. Germline V gene data show CDR1 as SGHTA and CDR2 as FQGNSA. This CDR3 is built from 15 residues. CDR3 sequence (DNA): TGTGCCAGCAGCACCGGACTAGCGGGAGGAGATACGCAGTATTTT. This encodes CASSTGLAGGDTQYF.

This clonotype was found many times. In DNA, the CDR3 is TGTGCCAGCAGTTGGGACAGCACCTACGAGCAGTACTTC. Its translation is CASSWDSTYEQYF. The chain joins TRBV28 to TRBJ2-7, with TRBD1 matching over 7 bases. Germline CDR1 and CDR2: MDHEN and SYDVKM. The CDR3 contains 13 residues. J gave up 2 bases and V 4 bases, and 2 bases lay outside the gene matches.

This clonotype was counted many times. The chain is built from TRBV29-1 and TRBJ1-4; D is unresolved. Trimming shortened V by 4 bases and J by 8 bases, and 11 bases separated the two germline ends. This CDR3 spans 12 amino acids. Germline V gives CDR1 SQVTM, CDR2 ANQGSEA. CDR3 protein: CSVVGLGEKLFF. The CDR3 DNA follows: TGCAGCGTTGTAGGGTTGGGAGAAAAACTGTTTTTT.

This clonotype was seen many times. J is TRBJ2-3 and V is TRBV29-1; D ambiguous. The CDR3 contains 12 residues. The V end was cut by 3 bases, the J end by 0 bases, with 4 bases between. Germline V gives CDR1 SQVTM, CDR2 ANQGSEA. The CDR3, as DNA: TGCAGCGTTGACTGGAGCACAGATACGCAGTATTTT. Amino acids: CSVDWSTDTQYF.

This clonotype has ten or more counts. J is TRBJ2-1 and V is TRBV10-3; D possibly corresponds to TRBD1 (6 bases). V lost 3 bases and J lost 8, with 14 bases in between. The CDR3 has 14 amino acids. Looked up from germline, CDR1 is ENHRY and CDR2 is SYGVKD. The CDR3 is CAISEWGLSDEQFF. The CDR3, as DNA: TGTGCCATCAGTGAATGGGGGCTTAGCGATGAGCAGTTCTTC.

In regard to this clonotype: This sequence may be a read error, since a much larger clone differs from it by one base. Lacking the conserved final phenylalanine or tryptophan, this CDR3 likely reflects a read error. The chain carries TRBV20-1 and TRBJ1-4; D not certain. V lost 5 bases, J lost 7 bases, and 14 bases lay in between. CDR1 and CDR2 (germline): DFQATT, SNEGSKA (reference sequence). The CDR3 spans 13 residues. The CDR3 spells CSAPNSWGEKLFC. In DNA, the CDR3 is TGCAGTGCTCCGAACTCATGGGGTGAAAAACTGTTTTGT.

This clonotype was found many times. The rearrangement links TRBV7-2 to TRBJ2-2, with TRBD2 as a possible D gene (6 bases). The CDR3 sequence is 15 residues long. The germline V gene has CDR1 SGHTA and CDR2 FQGNSA. The V end was cut by 7 bases, the J end by 4 bases, with 16 bases between. The CDR3 reads CASILRGASTGELFF. CDR3 DNA: TGTGCCAGCATCCTCCGCGGGGCAAGCACCGGGGAGCTGTTTTTT.

This clonotype was picked up many times. This chain connects TRBV29-1 to TRBJ1-1; D is unresolved. CDR1 and CDR2 (germline): SQVTM, ANQGSEA. Trimming took off 4 bases at V and 7 bases at J, with 13 bases between the two ends. The CDR3 extends over 12 amino acids. Here the CDR3 reads CSVGEQKGEAFF. CDR3 in DNA: TGCAGCGTTGGGGAGCAGAAAGGTGAAGCTTTCTTT.

This clonotype was seen at least ten times. The chain employs TRBV5-1 and TRBJ2-5, with 9 bases lining up with TRBD1. Germline CDR1 is SGHRS and CDR2 is YFSETQ. Trimming at V came to 3 bases and at J to 9 bases, leaving 3 bases not matched to a gene. The CDR3 spans 12 residues. CDR3 loop: CASSYGTGPQYF. In nucleotides, the CDR3 is TGCGCCAGCAGCTACGGGACAGGGCCCCAGTACTTC.

This clonotype showed up many times. The chain recombines TRBV20-1 with TRBJ1-4; no firm D call. Trimming pared 6 bases from V and 0 bases from J, leaving 11 bases between. The CDR3 has 14 amino acids. The V gene's germline CDR1 is DFQATT and CDR2 SNEGSKA (reference sequence). CDR3 in DNA: TGCAGTGCCTACCTCGGGACAACTAATGAAAAACTGTTTTTT. This codes for CSAYLGTTNEKLFF.

The table lists this clonotype with many counts. The gene calls are TRBV29-1 and TRBJ2-3; 7 bases agree with TRBD1. Trimming removed 2 bases from V and 6 bases from J; junction bases left unmatched: 2. CDR3 length: 12 residues. From germline, CDR1 is SQVTM and CDR2 ANQGSEA. DNA of the CDR3: TGCAGCGTTGAAACAGGGGTGGATACGCAGTATTTT. Translation gives CSVETGVDTQYF.

This clonotype was found many times. The genes are TRBV20-1 and TRBJ2-1; tentative D call: TRBD2 (5 bases). This CDR3 spans 15 amino acids. The V gene's germline CDR1 is DFQATT and CDR2 SNEGSKA (reference sequence). The V end lost 3 bases, the J end lost 1 base, and 13 bases lay between the germline ends. The CDR3 bases are TGCAGTGCTAGTGCGCACGGGAAGTCCTACAATGAGCAGTTCTTC. Translated, it gives CSASAHGKSYNEQFF.

This clonotype was found many times. The chain recombines TRBV5-6 with TRBJ2-7; 7 bases agree with TRBD2. J gave up 3 bases and V 4 bases, and 10 bases lay outside the gene matches. The CDR3 contains 15 residues. Germline V gives CDR1 SGHDT, CDR2 YYEEEE. The CDR3 sequence is CASSGTSALFYEQYF. The CDR3 DNA reads as TGTGCCAGCAGCGGTACTAGCGCCCTTTTCTACGAGCAGTACTTC.

This clonotype was counted at least ten times. This rearrangement joins TRBV20-1 to TRBJ2-1; D is undetermined. The CDR3 has 11 residues. CDR1 is DFQATT and CDR2 is SNEGSKA in the germline V gene (reference sequence). Trimming pared 1 base from V and 6 bases from J, leaving 4 bases between. This chain's CDR3 is CSARASNEQFF. DNA of the CDR3: TGCAGTGCTAGAGCGTCCAATGAGCAGTTCTTC.

Many counts were recorded for this clonotype. The chain joins TRBV14 to TRBJ1-6, with TRBD1 identical over 7 bases. V was pared by 4 bases and J by 5 bases, with 2 bases of the junction left unmatched. CDR3 length: 14 amino acids. CDR1 and CDR2 (germline): SGHDN, FVKESK. The CDR3 is CASSLGQNNSPLHF. The CDR3 DNA sequence: TGTGCCAGCAGCCTGGGACAGAATAATTCACCCCTCCACTTT.

A word on this clonotype: The germline gene is not matched at one end of the junction; a read error may be the cause. The rearrangement joins TRBV27 to TRBJ2-3; perhaps TRBD2 as D (7 bases). The CDR3 extends over 14 amino acids. The germline CDR1 and CDR2 sequences are MNHEY and SMNVEV (reference sequence). This CDR3 is CASSPRGRTATQYF. Here the CDR3 DNA reads TGTGCCAGCAGCCCGCGGGGGCGAACAGCTACGCAGTATTTT.

The sample holds many counts of this clonotype. V is TRBV7-6 and J is TRBJ2-6; 8 bases fit TRBD2. The ends lost 5 bases at V and 2 bases at J; junction bases unmatched: 5. CDR1 and CDR2 from the germline V gene are SGHVS and FNYEAQ. The CDR3 is 16 amino acids. The CDR3 region is CASSPGGLAGANVLTF. The CDR3 DNA is TGTGCCAGCAGCCCGGGAGGGTTAGCTGGGGCCAACGTCCTGACTTTC.

In this sample, this clonotype turned up many times. The V and J genes are TRBV9 and TRBJ2-1; a possible D gene is TRBD2 (6 bases). Germline V gene data show CDR1 as SGDLS and CDR2 as YYNGEE. Trimming pared 2 bases from V and 5 bases from J, leaving 8 bases between. There are 13 residues in the CDR3. The chain's CDR3 is CASSVGLNNEQFF. In DNA form, the CDR3 reads TGTGCCAGCAGCGTGGGACTTAACAATGAGCAGTTCTTC.